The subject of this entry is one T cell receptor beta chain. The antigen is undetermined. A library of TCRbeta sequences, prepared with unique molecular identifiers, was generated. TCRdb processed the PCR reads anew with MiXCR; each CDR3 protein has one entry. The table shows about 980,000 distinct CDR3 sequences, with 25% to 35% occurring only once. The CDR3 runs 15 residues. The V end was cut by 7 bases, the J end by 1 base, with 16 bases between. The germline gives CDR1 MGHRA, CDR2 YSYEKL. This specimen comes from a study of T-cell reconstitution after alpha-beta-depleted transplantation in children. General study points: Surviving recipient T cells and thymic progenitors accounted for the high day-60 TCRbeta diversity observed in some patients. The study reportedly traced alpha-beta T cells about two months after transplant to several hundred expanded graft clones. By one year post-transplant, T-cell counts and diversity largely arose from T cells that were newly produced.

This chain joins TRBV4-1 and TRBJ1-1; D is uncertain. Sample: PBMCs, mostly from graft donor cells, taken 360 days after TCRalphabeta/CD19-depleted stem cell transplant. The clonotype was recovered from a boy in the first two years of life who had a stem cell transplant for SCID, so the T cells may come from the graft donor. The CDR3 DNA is TGCGCCAGCAAAGATTTCGAAACCTCGAACACTGAAGCTTTCTTT. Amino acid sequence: CASKDFETSNTEAFF.